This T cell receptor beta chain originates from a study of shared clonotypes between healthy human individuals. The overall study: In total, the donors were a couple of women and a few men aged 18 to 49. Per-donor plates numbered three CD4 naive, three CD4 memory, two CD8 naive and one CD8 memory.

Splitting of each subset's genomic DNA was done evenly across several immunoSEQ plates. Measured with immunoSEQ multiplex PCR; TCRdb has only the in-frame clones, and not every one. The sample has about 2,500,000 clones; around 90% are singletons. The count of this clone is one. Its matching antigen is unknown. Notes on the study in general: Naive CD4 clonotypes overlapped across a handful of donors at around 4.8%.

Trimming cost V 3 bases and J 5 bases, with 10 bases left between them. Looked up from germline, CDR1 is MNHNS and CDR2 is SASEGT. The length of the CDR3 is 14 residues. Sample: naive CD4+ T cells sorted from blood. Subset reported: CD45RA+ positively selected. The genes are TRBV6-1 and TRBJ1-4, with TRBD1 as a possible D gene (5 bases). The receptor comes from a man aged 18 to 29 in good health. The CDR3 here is CASSEQGGNEKLFF. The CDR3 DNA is TGTGCCAGCAGTGAGCAGGGTGGCAATGAAAAACTGTTTTTT.